This passage covers 4 T cell receptor beta chains from one sample sequenced in a study of monozygotic twins with inflammatory bowel disease. TCRdb reprocessed the 5' RACE reads and reports one entry per CDR3 protein, with no DNA. This table lists fewer than 550,000 distinct CDR3 sequences. Sequenced input: blood. These TCRs come from a human donor with ulcerative colitis or Crohn's disease, or a healthy co-twin of an affected twin (not recorded which).

The V gene is TRBV28, the J gene TRBJ1-5; TCRdb indicates TRBD1, and absent DNA this call remains unverified. Germline V gene data show CDR1 as MDHEN and CDR2 as SYDVKM. The CDR3 sequence is 12 residues long. CDR3 residues: CASRALDQPQHF.

The chain links TRBV5-1 to TRBJ2-6; lacking DNA, the TRBD1 call made by TCRdb goes unchecked. Germline assignment: CDR1 SGHRS and CDR2 YFSETQ. The CDR3 has 15 amino acids. The CDR3 loop reads CASSRGLSGANVLTF.

This chain uses TRBV7-2 with TRBJ2-3. Germline V gives CDR1 SGHTA, CDR2 FQGNSA. There are 12 residues in the CDR3. CDR3 protein: CASSWNTDTQYF.

The V call is TRBV6-1, the J call TRBJ2-7. The CDR3 contains 12 residues. Germline loops: CDR1 MNHNS, CDR2 SASEGT. CDR3 amino acids: CASSELRDEQYF.